The 9 T cell receptor beta chains given below trace back to one sample, sequenced in a study of blood T cell repertoires in COVID-19 (dated by TCRdb to the early 2020s). Receptors were amplified or captured by the immunoSEQ multiplex PCR assay. TCRdb stores this immuneACCESS table with in-frame sequences only. Part of the clones is absent; in the studies checked, under half of the shortfall reflects unresolved V genes, and no reason is known for the rest. The sample data list 200,000 to 300,000 clones, and roughly 80% of these were observed just once. The ten largest account for about 9% of the sample. Sequences were obtained from peripheral blood. The receptors were sampled from a man older than 75 with acute or convalescent COVID-19.

The J gene is TRBJ2-1, the V gene TRBV5-1; the D gene is possibly TRBD1 (6 bases). The germline V gene has CDR1 SGHRS and CDR2 YFSETQ. Trimming pared 4 bases from V and 7 bases from J, leaving 9 bases between. CDR3 length equals 12 residues. DNA for the CDR3: TGCGCCAGCAGCATACAGGGAAATGAGCAGTTCTTC. The encoded protein is CASSIQGNEQFF.

The chain couples TRBV27 to TRBJ1-5; no firm D call. CDR1 and CDR2 from the germline V gene are MNHEY and SMNVEV (reference sequence). The CDR3 covers 16 residues. V dropped 10 bases and J dropped 0 bases, with 19 bases sitting between them. CDR3 loop: CAISYAGVTSNQPQHF. For the CDR3, the DNA is TGTGCCATCTCCTATGCCGGGGTCACTAGCAATCAGCCCCAGCATTTT.

The chain carries TRBV19 and TRBJ2-7; the match to TRBD1 covers 9 bases. Losses at the gene ends were 5 bases for V and 2 bases for J; bases not matched to a gene: 13. The germline CDR1 and CDR2 sequences are LNHDA and SQIVND (reference sequence). This CDR3 has 17 residues. CDR3 loop: CASSLDARGQGAYEQYF. The DNA for the CDR3 is TGTGCCAGTAGTCTTGATGCCCGGGGACAGGGCGCCTACGAGCAGTACTTC.

V usage is TRBV27 and J usage is TRBJ2-3; 10 bases are a match to TRBD1. V shed 4 bases and J 4 bases; nucleotides not matched to a gene: 5. This CDR3 is built from 15 residues. Germline CDR1 MNHEY, CDR2 SMNVEV (reference sequence). The CDR3 protein is CASSSRGQGPDTQYF. In DNA form, the CDR3 reads TGTGCCAGCAGTTCCAGGGGACAGGGGCCAGATACGCAGTATTTT.

This clone was seen a handful of times. The chain combines TRBV20-1 with TRBJ1-3, with unresolved D. Germline CDR1 and CDR2: DFQATT and SNEGSKA (reference sequence). The CDR3 has 14 residues. V lost 3 bases to trimming and J lost 0 bases, with 9 bases between them. The CDR3: CSASHISSGNTIYF. CDR3 nucleotides: TGCAGTGCTAGTCACATAAGCTCTGGAAACACCATATATTTT.

V is TRBV5-1 and J is TRBJ1-1; D perhaps matches TRBD1 (6 bases). Trimming took off 1 base at V and 0 bases at J, with 10 bases between the two ends. This CDR3 contains 15 residues. Germline CDR1 is SGHRS and CDR2 is YFSETQ. CDR3 nucleotide sequence: TGCGCCAGCAGCTTGTCAGGACAGATGAACACTGAAGCTTTCTTT. Amino acid sequence: CASSLSGQMNTEAFF.

The gene calls are TRBV12-5 and TRBJ2-3, with D possibly matching TRBD2 (5 bases). Germline CDR1 is LGHNT and CDR2 is FRNRAP. V lost 4 bases to trimming and J lost 3 bases, with 11 bases between them. This CDR3 comprises 14 residues. CDR3 protein: CASGYLALTDTQYF. CDR3 DNA sequence: TGTGCTAGTGGTTATCTAGCCCTGACAGATACGCAGTATTTT.

The V and J genes are TRBV5-4 and TRBJ1-1, with D perhaps TRBD1 (6 bases). CDR1 is SGHNT and CDR2 is YYREEE in the germline V gene (reference sequence). This CDR3 has 17 residues. The germline V and J ends were trimmed by 4 bases and 1 base, with 20 bases remaining between them. The CDR3 DNA reads as TGTGCCAGCAGCGGAACAGGGAGCCAGGTTCAGAACACTGAAGCTTTCTTT. Amino acid sequence: CASSGTGSQVQNTEAFF. The variable domain in full, completed from reference TRBV5-4 and TRBJ1-1, reads ETGVTQSPTHLIKTRGQQVTLRCSSQSGHNTVSWYQQALGQGPQFIFQYYREEENGRGNFPPRFSGLQFPNYSSELNVNALELDDSALYLCASSGTGSQVQNTEAFFGQGTRLTVV.

This clone came up a few times. The CDR3 protein is CASIKEPGANVLTF. In DNA, the CDR3 is TGTGCCAGCATCAAGGAGCCTGGGGCCAACGTCCTGACTTTC. The V and J genes are TRBV2 and TRBJ2-6; the D is unclear. CDR3 length: 14 residues. Looked up from germline, CDR1 is SNHLY and CDR2 is FYNNEI. V was pared by 7 bases and J by 2 bases, with 9 bases between. Supplemented by reference TRBV2 and TRBJ2-6, the full variable domain reads EPEVTQTPSHQVTQMGQEVILRCVPISNHLYFYWYRQILGQKVEFLVSFYNNEISEKSEIFDDQFSVERPDGSNFTLKIRSTKLEDSAMYFCASIKEPGANVLTFGAGSRLTVL.